This TCR beta chain emerged from a study of blood T cell repertoires in COVID-19. Study as a whole: Collection of acute and convalescent COVID-19 samples took place in the United States, Italy and Spain.

Source study methods: Quantification of nucleated cells was approximated via reference gene primer amplification. TCRdb's copy holds only in-frame clones and misses some; the assay was immunoSEQ multiplex PCR. That table is the source of V, J and clone size, and D and trimming were worked out from the DNA. The sample includes some 200,000 clones, more than 75% of them seen just once. V dropped 3 bases and J dropped 4; count of bases not matched to a gene: 6. Germline V lookup: CDR1 SGDLS, CDR2 YYNGEE. This CDR3 has 16 residues. This clone was detected only once. Sequencing input: peripheral blood. The TCR was taken from a human donor in a cohort sampled during active COVID-19. The chain employs TRBV9 and TRBJ1-6, with 8 bases lining up with TRBD1. The CDR3 DNA reads TGTGCCAGCAGCGCCGGACAGGGAGCTTATAATTCACCCCTCCACTTT. Encoded protein: CASSAGQGAYNSPLHF.